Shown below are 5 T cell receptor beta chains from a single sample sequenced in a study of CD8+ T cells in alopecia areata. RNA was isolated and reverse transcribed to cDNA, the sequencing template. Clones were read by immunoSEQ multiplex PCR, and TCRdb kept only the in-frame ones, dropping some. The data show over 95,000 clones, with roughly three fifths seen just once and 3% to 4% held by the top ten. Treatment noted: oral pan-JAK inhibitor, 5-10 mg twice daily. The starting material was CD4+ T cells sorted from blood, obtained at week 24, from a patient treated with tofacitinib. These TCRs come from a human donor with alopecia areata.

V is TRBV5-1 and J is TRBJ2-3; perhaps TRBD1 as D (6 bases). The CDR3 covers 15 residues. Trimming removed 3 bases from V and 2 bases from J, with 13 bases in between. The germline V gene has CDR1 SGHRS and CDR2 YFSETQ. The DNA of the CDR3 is TGCGCCAGCAGCTCTTCCGGGACAACCACAGATACGCAGTATTTT. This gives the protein CASSSSGTTTDTQYF. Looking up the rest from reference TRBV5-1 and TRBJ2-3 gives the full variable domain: KAGVTQTPRYLIKTRGQQVTLSCSPISGHRSVSWYQQTPGQGLQFLFEYFSETQRNKGNFPGRFSGRQFSNSRSEMNVSTLELGDSALYLCASSSSGTTTDTQYFGPGTRLTVL.

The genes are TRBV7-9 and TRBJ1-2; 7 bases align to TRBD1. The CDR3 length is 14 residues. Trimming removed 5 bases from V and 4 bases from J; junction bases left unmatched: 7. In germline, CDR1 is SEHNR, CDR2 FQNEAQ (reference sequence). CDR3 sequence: CASSVKTGVYGYTF. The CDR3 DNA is TGTGCCAGCAGCGTAAAAACAGGGGTCTATGGCTACACCTTC.

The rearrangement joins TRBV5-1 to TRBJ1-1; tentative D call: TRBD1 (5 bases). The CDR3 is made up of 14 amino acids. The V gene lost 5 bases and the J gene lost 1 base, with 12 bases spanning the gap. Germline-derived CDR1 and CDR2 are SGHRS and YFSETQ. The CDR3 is CASSLEGQNTEAFF. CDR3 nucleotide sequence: TGCGCCAGCAGTCTGGAAGGACAGAACACTGAAGCTTTCTTT.

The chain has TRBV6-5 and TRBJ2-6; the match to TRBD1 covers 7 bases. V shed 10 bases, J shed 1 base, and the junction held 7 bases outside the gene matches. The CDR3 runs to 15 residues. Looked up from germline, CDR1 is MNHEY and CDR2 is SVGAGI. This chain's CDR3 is CATRGTESGANVLTF. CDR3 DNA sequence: TGTGCCACCAGGGGGACGGAATCTGGGGCCAACGTCCTGACTTTC.

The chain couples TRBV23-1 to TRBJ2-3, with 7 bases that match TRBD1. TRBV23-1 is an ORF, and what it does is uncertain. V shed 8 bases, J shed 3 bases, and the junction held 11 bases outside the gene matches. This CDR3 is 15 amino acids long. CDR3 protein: CASATPVGQTDTQYF. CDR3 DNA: TGCGCCAGCGCAACACCGGTGGGACAGACAGATACGCAGTATTTT.